The clone carrying this T cell receptor beta chain was recorded at least ten times. What it binds is unknown. The sample originates from a study of tumor-infiltrating lymphocytes in primary liver carcinoma. Study-level points and caveats: About 7-24% of top clones, no more, were shared by all five regions.

cDNA specific to TCR beta was made from around 450 ng of total RNA, with a constant-region primer employed for priming. Slightly modified ARM-PCR, run as three nested multiplex PCR rounds, produced the TCR beta libraries. Two initial PCR rounds of 10 to 11 cycles each paired TRBV1-TRBV30 forward primers with a C-beta reverse primer. TCRdb reprocessed the multiplex PCR reads via MiXCR and lists one record per CDR3 protein. The top ten clones hold about 25% of a sample with about 44,000 distinct CDR3 sequences, roughly 77% of them seen once. The tissue used was unsorted bulk material of roughly 17-33 mg. RNA and DNA were co-extracted from it with the AllPrep DNA/RNA mini kit. Enrolled patients were chronically infected with HBV and treatment-naive. Tumors were each sampled at five separate regions. Germline trimming cut 3 bases from V and 0 bases from J; bases unmatched to any gene: 3. This CDR3 spans 16 amino acids.

This receptor was taken from a man aged 35-49 years with primary liver carcinoma and hepatitis B virus infection. Sequenced material: liver tumor tissue from sampling region 3. The subset was: tumor region T3, left-lateral pole. V and J are TRBV12-3 or TRBV12-4 and TRBJ2-5, with 11 nucleotides matching TRBD2. CDR3 amino acids: CASSFRLAGYQETQYF. CDR3 bases: TGTGCCAGCAGTTTTCGACTAGCGGGATACCAAGAGACCCAGTACTTC.